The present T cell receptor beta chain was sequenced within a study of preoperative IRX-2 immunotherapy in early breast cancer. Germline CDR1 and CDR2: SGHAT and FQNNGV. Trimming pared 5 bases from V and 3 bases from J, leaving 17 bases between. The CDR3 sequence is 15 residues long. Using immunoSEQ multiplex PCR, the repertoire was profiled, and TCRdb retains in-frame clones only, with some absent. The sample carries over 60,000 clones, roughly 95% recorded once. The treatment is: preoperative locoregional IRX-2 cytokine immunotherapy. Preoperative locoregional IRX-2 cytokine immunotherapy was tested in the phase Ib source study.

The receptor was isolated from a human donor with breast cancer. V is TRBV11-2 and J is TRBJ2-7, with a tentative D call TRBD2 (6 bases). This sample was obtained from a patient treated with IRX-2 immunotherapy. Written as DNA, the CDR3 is TGTGCCAGCAGCCCCTTTGGCGGGACCTTCTACGAGCAGTACTTC. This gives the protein CASSPFGGTFYEQYF.